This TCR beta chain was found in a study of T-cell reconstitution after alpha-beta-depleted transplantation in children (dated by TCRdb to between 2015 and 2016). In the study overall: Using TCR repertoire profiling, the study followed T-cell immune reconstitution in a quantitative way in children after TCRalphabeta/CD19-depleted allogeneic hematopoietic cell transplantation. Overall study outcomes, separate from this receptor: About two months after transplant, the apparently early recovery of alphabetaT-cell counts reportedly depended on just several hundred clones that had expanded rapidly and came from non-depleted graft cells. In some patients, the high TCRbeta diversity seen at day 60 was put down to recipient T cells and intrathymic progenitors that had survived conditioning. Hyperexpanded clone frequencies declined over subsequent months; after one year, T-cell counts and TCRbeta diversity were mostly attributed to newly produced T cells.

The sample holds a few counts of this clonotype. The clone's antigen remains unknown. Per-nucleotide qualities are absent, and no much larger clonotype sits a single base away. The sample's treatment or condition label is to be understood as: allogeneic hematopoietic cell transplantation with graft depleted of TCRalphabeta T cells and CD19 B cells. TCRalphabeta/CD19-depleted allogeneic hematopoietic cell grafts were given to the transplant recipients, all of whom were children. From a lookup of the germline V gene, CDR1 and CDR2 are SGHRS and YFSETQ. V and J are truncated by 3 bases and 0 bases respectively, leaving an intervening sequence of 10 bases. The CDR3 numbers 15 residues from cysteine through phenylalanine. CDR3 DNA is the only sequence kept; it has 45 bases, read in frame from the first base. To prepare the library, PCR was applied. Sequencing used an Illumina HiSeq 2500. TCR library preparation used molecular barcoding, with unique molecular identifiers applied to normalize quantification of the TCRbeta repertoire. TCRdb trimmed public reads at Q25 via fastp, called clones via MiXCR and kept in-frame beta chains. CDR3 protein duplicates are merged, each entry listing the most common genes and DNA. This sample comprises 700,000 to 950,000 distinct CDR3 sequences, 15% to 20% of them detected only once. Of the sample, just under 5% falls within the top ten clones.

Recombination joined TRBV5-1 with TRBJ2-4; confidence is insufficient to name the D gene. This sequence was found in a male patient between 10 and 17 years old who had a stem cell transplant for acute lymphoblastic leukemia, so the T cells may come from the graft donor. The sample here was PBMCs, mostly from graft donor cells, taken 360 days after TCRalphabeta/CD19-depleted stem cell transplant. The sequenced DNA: TGCGCCAGCAGCTCTGGTGATCTAGCCAAAAACATTCAGTACTTC. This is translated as CASSSGDLAKNIQYF. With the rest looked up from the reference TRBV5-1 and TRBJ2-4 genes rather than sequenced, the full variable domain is KAGVTQTPRYLIKTRGQQVTLSCSPISGHRSVSWYQQTPGQGLQFLFEYFSETQRNKGNFPGRFSGRQFSNSRSEMNVSTLELGDSALYLCASSSGDLAKNIQYFGAGTRLSVL.